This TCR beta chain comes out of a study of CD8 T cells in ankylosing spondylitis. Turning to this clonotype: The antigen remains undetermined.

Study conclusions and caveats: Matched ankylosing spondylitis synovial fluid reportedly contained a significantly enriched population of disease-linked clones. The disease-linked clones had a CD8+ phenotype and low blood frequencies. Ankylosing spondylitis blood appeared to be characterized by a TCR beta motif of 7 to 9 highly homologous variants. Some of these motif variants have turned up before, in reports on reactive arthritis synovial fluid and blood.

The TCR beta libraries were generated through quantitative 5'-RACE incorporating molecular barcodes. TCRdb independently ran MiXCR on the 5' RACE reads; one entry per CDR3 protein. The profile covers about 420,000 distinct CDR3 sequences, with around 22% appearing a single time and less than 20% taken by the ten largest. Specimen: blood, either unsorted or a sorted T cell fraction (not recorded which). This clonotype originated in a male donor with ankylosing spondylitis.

The CDR3 coding sequence is TGTGCCAGCAGCTTCAACAGGGGTGGCACCGGGGAGCTGTTTTTT. Its protein product is CASSFNRGGTGELFF. The chain recombines TRBV7-8 with TRBJ2-2; 7 bases align to TRBD1. Per germline, CDR1 SGHVS and CDR2 FQNEAQ. The CDR3 is made up of 15 amino acids. V was pared by 3 bases and J by 4 bases, with 5 bases of the junction left unmatched. Looking up the rest from reference TRBV7-8 and TRBJ2-2 gives the full variable domain: GAGVSQSPRYKVAKRGQDVALRCDPISGHVSLFWYQQALGQGPEFLTYFQNEAQLDKSGLPSDRFFAERPEGSVSTLKIQRTQQEDSAVYLCASSFNRGGTGELFFGEGSRLTVL.